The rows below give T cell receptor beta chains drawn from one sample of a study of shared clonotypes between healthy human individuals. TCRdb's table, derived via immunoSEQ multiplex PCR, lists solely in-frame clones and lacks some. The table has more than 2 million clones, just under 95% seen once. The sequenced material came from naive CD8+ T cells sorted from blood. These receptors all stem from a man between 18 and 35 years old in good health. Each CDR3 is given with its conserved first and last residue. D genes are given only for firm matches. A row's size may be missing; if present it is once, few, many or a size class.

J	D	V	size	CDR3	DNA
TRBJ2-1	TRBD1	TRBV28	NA	CASRGAGTGKDNEQFF	TGTGCCAGCAGGGGTGCCGGGACAGGGAAAGACAATGAGCAGTTCTTC
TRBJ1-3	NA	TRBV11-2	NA	CASSLEVGARGDTIYF	TGTGCCAGCAGCTTAGAAGTGGGGGCGCGTGGAGACACCATATATTTT
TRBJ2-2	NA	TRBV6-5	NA	CASTYPGGELFF	TGTGCCAGCACCTACCCGGGCGGGGAGCTGTTTTTT
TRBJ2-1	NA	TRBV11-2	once	CASSLEIREQFF	TGTGCCAGCAGCTTAGAAATTCGGGAGCAGTTCTTC
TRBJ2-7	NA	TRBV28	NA	CASSAAGSYEQYF	TGTGCCAGCAGCGCCGCCGGGAGCTACGAGCAGTACTTC
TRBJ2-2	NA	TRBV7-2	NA	CASSPRGSNTGELFF	TGTGCCAGCAGCCCAAGGGGGTCGAACACCGGGGAGCTGTTTTTT
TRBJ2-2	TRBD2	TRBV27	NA	CASSSGGAGELFF	TGTGCCAGCAGTTCTGGGGGGGCCGGGGAGCTGTTTTTT
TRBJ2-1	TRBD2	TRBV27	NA	CASSLPGGGEQFF	TGTGCCAGCAGCCTTCCCGGGGGGGGTGAGCAGTTCTTC
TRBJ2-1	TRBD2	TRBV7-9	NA	CASSSSGVSYNEQFF	TGTGCCAGCAGCTCTAGCGGAGTCTCCTACAATGAGCAGTTCTTC
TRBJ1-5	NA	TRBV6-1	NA	CASSHSNQPQHF	TGTGCCAGCAGCCACAGCAATCAGCCCCAGCATTTT
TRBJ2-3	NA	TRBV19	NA	CASSIAGGGTDTQYF	TGTGCCAGTAGTATTGCAGGGGGGGGGACAGATACGCAGTATTTT
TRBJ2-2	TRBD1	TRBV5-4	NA	CASSPGTGMSTGELFF	TGTGCCAGCAGTCCCGGGACAGGGATGAGCACCGGGGAGCTGTTTTTT
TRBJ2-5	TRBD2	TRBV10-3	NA	CAISVSGGYQETQYF	TGTGCCATCAGTGTTAGCGGGGGATACCAAGAGACCCAGTACTTC
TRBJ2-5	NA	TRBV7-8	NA	CASSLAQAEGPQETQYF	TGTGCCAGCAGCTTAGCGCAAGCAGAGGGGCCCCAAGAGACCCAGTACTTC
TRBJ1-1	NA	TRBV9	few	CASSVGGRTEAFF	TGTGCCAGCAGCGTAGGGGGCAGGACTGAAGCTTTCTTT
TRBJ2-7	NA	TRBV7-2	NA	CASSLGGVGSYEQYF	TGTGCCAGCAGCTTAGGGGGAGTCGGCTCCTACGAGCAGTACTTC